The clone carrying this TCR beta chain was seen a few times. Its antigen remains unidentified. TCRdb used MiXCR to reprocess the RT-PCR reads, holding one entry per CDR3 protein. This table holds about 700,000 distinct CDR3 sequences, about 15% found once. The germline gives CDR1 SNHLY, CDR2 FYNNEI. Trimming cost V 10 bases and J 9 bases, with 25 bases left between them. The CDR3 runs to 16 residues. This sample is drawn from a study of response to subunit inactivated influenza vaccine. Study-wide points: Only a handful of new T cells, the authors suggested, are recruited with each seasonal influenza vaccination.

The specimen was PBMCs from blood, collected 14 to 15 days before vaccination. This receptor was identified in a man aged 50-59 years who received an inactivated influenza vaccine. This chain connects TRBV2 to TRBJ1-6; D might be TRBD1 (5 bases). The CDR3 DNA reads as TGTGCCACCGAAACTATGGGGCTCCAGGGCGGTTCACCCCTCCACTTT. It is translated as CATETMGLQGGSPLHF.